The clone carrying this T cell receptor (beta chain) was seen more than once but under ten times. Its antigen remains unknown. All donors qualified as healthy HIV-negative adults and had experienced no recent acute infections or vaccinations. This entry belongs to a study of shared clonotypes between healthy human individuals. Background on the study: Three plates were used per donor for CD4 naive, three for CD4 memory, two for CD8 naive and one for CD8 memory. Study-wide findings and caveats: Sharing across four donors was highest in naive CD4 (roughly 5%) and lowest in memory CD8 (0.4%).

Clones were sequenced by immunoSEQ multiplex PCR, and TCRdb holds only the in-frame ones, with some missing. The data contain about 1 million clones, around 74% of them singletons. The V gene's germline CDR1 is SGHNT and CDR2 YYREEE (reference sequence). Between the trimmed V and J ends, which lost 2 bases and 7 bases, there was a span of 13 bases. The CDR3 runs to 14 residues. The sample taken for sequencing was memory CD4+ T cells sorted from blood. As to subset: CD45RA-negative fraction. This receptor was identified in a man aged 18-30 years in good health. The V call is TRBV5-4, the J call TRBJ2-1, with TRBD1 as a possible D gene (5 bases). This CDR3 is CASSFNQGRNEQFF. DNA for the CDR3: TGTGCCAGCAGCTTCAATCAGGGTCGTAATGAGCAGTTCTTC.